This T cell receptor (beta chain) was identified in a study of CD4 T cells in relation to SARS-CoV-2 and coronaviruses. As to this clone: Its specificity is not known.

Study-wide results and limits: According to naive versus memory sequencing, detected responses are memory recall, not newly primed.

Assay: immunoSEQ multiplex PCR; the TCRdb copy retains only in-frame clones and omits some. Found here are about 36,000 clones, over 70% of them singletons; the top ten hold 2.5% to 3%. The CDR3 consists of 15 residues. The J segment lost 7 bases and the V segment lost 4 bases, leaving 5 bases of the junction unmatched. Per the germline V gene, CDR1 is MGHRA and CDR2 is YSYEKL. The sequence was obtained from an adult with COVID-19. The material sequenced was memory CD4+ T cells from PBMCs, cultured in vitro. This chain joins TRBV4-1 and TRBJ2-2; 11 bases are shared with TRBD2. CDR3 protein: CASSLLAGDSGELFF. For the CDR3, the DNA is TGCGCCAGCAGCCTACTAGCGGGAGACAGCGGGGAGCTGTTTTTT.